This T cell receptor beta chain was retrieved from a study of PD-1 blockade in classical Hodgkin lymphoma. Study in general: Intravenous infusions of nivolumab 3 mg/kg reached patients every 2 weeks.

Turning to this clone: What it recognizes is unknown.

The CDR3 contains 15 residues. Looked up from germline, CDR1 is GTSNPN and CDR2 is SVGIG (reference sequence). V was clipped by 0 bases and J by 4 bases; unmatched bases: 8. Clones were sequenced by immunoSEQ multiplex PCR, and TCRdb holds only the in-frame ones, with some missing. This sample has 25,000 to 35,000 clones, with approximately 79% found just once. Overall study findings and caveats: By C4D1 there was a significant rise in CD4+ TCR diversity but not in CD8+ TCR diversity. Newly diagnosed patients and complete responders had comparable diversity at baseline.

Time point of the sample: cycle 4 day 1 (C4D1), after about 6 weeks of nivolumab. The patients all showed relapse after autologous stem cell transplantation, while their brentuximab vedotin exposure varied. Purification of CD4+ T cells from thawed PBMCs was performed via magnetic negative selection. The V gene is TRBV30, the J gene TRBJ1-2; 7 bases are shared with TRBD1. The sequencing here drew on CD4+ T cells from blood, taken before the fourth cycle of nivolumab. The clonotype comes from a human donor with classical Hodgkin lymphoma. CDR3 coding DNA: TGTGCCTGGAGTGTACTACAGGGGTATTCCTATGGCTACACCTTC. It encodes CAWSVLQGYSYGYTF.